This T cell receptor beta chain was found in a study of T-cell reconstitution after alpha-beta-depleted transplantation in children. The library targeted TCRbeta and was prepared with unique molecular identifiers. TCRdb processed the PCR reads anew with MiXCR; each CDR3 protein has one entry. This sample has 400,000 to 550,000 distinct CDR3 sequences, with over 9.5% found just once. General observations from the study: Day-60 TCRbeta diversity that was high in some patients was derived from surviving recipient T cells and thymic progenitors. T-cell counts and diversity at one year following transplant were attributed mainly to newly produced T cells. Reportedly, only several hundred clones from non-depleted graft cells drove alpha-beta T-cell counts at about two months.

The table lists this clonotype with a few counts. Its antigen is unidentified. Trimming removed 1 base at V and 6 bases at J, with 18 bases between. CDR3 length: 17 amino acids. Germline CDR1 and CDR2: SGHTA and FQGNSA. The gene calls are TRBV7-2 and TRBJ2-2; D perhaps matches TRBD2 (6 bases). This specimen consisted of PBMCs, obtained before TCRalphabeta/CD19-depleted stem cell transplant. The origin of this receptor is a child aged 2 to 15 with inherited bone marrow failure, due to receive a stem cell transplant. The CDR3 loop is CASSLVWRDRGPGELFF. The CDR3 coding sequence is TGTGCCAGCAGCTTAGTGTGGCGGGATCGAGGGCCCGGGGAGCTGTTTTTT.